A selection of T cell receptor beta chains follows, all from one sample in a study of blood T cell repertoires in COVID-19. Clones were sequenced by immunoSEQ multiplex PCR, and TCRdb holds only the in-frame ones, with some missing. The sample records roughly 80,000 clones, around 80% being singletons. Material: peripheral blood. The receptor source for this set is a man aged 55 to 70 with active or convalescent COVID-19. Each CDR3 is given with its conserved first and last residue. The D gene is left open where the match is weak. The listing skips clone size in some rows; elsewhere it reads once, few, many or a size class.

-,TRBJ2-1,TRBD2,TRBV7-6,CASSLVLAGYNEQFF,TGTGCCAGCAGCTTAGTCCTAGCGGGATACAATGAGCAGTTCTTC
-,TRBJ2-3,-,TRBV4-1,CASRPVAASTDTQYF,TGCGCCAGCAGACCGGTAGCGGCTAGCACAGATACGCAGTATTTT
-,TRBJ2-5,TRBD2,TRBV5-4,CASSSDSGGYRETQYF,TGTGCCAGCAGCTCAGACAGCGGGGGGTATAGAGAGACCCAGTACTTC
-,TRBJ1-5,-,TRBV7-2,CASSRGGGRVNQPQHF,TGTGCCAGCAGCCGGGGCGGAGGGAGGGTCAATCAGCCCCAGCATTTT
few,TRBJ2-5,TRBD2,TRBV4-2,CASSLSGTSGGETQYF,TGTGCCAGCAGCCTATCCGGGACTAGCGGGGGGGAGACCCAGTACTTC
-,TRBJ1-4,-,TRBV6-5,CASSYSGNNEKLFF,TGTGCCAGCAGTTACTCCGGTAATAATGAAAAACTGTTTTTT
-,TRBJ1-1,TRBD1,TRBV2,CASSVGTATEAFF,TGTGCCAGCAGTGTAGGGACAGCCACTGAAGCTTTCTTT
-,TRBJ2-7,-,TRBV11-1,CASSLGQSYEQYF,TGTGCCAGCAGCTTAGGGCAGTCCTACGAGCAGTACTTC
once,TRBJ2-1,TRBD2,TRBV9,CPRRAGGGSGFSSYNEQFF,TGCCCCCGCCGCGCCGGGGGGGGTAGCGGGTTCAGCTCCTACAATGAGCAGTTCTTC
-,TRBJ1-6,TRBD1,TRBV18,CASSPLSTGVNSPLHF,TGTGCCAGCTCACCTCTCTCTACAGGGGTTAATTCACCCCTCCACTTT
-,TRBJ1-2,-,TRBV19,CASRTGLYGYTF,TGTGCCAGTAGGACAGGCTTGTATGGCTACACCTTC
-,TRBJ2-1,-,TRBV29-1,CSVERSSYNEQFF,TGCAGCGTAGAGCGGAGCTCCTACAATGAGCAGTTCTTC
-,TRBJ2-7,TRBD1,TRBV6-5,CASSYSWQGAFYEQYF,TGTGCCAGCAGTTACTCGTGGCAGGGGGCGTTCTACGAGCAGTACTTC